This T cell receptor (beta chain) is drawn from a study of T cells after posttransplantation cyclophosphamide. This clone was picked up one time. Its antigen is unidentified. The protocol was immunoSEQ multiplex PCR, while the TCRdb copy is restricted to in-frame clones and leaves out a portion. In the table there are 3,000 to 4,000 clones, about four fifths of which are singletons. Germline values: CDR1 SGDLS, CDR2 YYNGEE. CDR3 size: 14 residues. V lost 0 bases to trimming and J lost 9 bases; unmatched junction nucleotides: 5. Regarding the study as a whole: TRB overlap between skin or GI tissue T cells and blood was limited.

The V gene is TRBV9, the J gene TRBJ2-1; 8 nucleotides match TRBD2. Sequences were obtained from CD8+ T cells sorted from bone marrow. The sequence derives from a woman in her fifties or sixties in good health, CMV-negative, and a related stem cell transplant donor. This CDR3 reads CASSVAGGAIEQFF. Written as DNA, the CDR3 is TGTGCCAGCAGCGTAGCCGGGGGGGCTATTGAGCAGTTCTTC.